Listed below are T cell receptor beta chains from one sample, sequenced in a study of blood T cell repertoires in COVID-19. This table comes from immunoSEQ multiplex PCR, and its TCRdb copy is limited to in-frame clones, with some not included. The table records about 150,000 clones, around 82% of them present only once. Sequences were obtained from peripheral blood. The receptors derive from a man aged 60 to 75 with active or convalescent COVID-19. Both conserved end residues are part of each CDR3. Each record gives: V gene, D gene, J gene, clone size, CDR3 protein, CDR3 DNA. D genes are given only for firm matches. Clone size appears in some rows only: once, few, many, or a class for an expanded clone.

TRBV28	TRBD2	TRBJ2-5	.	CASSLLTSGTQETQYF	TGTGCCAGCAGTTTATTGACTAGCGGTACCCAAGAGACCCAGTACTTC
TRBV4-1	TRBD2	TRBJ2-1	few	CASSPLLLAGGRNEQFF	TGCGCCAGCAGCCCTCTGCTACTAGCGGGAGGACGGAATGAGCAGTTCTTC
TRBV4-1	TRBD2	TRBJ2-7	.	CASSLGLGLAGPEQYF	TGCGCCAGCAGCCTCGGGCTCGGACTAGCGGGACCCGAGCAGTACTTC
TRBV5-1	TRBD1	TRBJ1-5	.	CASSLEGQNQHF	TGCGCCAGCAGCTTGGAGGGACAGAACCAGCATTTT
TRBV6-2/TRBV6-3	TRBD1	TRBJ2-6	.	CASSYTARGWGGANVLTF	TGTGCCAGCAGTTACACGGCCAGGGGGTGGGGTGGGGCCAACGTCCTGACTTTC
TRBV21-1	.	TRBJ2-7	.	CASSTSTGTRYEQYF	TGTGCCAGCAGCACCTCGACAGGGACGCGCTACGAGCAGTACTTC
TRBV29-1	.	TRBJ2-1	.	CSVERARQRQFF	TGCAGCGTTGAAAGGGCGAGACAGCGGCAGTTCTTC
TRBV7-3	TRBD1	TRBJ2-2	.	CASSPRTGGRTGELFF	TGTGCCAGCAGTCCCCGGACAGGGGGCAGGACCGGGGAGCTGTTTTTT
TRBV3-1/TRBV3-2	TRBD1	TRBJ1-1	once	CASSLRQGAAGAFF	TGTGCCAGCAGCCTCCGACAGGGGGCGGCAGGAGCTTTCTTT
TRBV7-9	.	TRBJ2-1	.	CASSDPQGNEQFF	TGTGCCAGCAGCGACCCTCAGGGGAATGAGCAGTTCTTC
TRBV5-6	.	TRBJ2-1	.	CASSLVQGGYNEQFF	TGTGCCAGCAGCTTGGTACAGGGTGGGTACAATGAGCAGTTCTTC
TRBV15	TRBD1	TRBJ1-1	.	CATSRLRQGHTEAFF	TGTGCCACCAGCAGACTTAGACAGGGCCACACTGAAGCTTTCTTT
TRBV18	.	TRBJ2-2	.	CASSRTVTGELFF	TGTGCCAGCTCTCGGACAGTCACCGGGGAGCTGTTTTTT
TRBV29-1	.	TRBJ2-5	.	CSVALSGTQYF	TGCAGCGTTGCCCTTAGCGGGACCCAGTACTTC
TRBV28	TRBD2	TRBJ2-1	once	CASTRTSGFRSYNEQFF	TGTGCCAGCACGAGGACTAGCGGGTTCCGCTCCTACAATGAGCAGTTCTTC
TRBV6-5	.	TRBJ1-3	.	CASSSGQHGNTIYF	TGTGCCAGCAGTTCAGGACAACACGGAAACACCATATATTTT
TRBV24-1	.	TRBJ2-2	.	CATSDPGWAGELFF	TGTGCCACCAGTGATCCAGGGTGGGCCGGGGAGCTGTTTTTT
TRBV6-5	TRBD1	TRBJ1-1	.	CASSYGTDNTEAFF	TGTGCCAGCAGTTACGGGACAGACAACACTGAAGCTTTCTTT
TRBV18	.	TRBJ2-7	.	CASSPLLGDEQYF	TGTGCCAGCTCACCACTGCTAGGGGACGAGCAGTACTTC
TRBV10-1	TRBD1	TRBJ2-5	.	CASRAPGGGKTQYF	TGCGCCAGCAGAGCCCCAGGGGGCGGGAAGACCCAGTACTTC
TRBV4-3	.	TRBJ1-4	.	CASSQLQGNEKLFF	TGCGCCAGCAGCCAACTGCAGGGTAATGAAAAACTGTTTTTT
TRBV5-1	TRBD2	TRBJ2-7	few	CASSSDHPRTSGNYEQYF	TGCGCCAGCAGCTCGGATCATCCCCGGACTAGCGGAAACTACGAGCAGTACTTC
TRBV9	.	TRBJ1-4	.	CASSVGRSPTNEKLFF	TGTGCCAGCAGCGTAGGGCGGAGTCCAACTAATGAAAAACTGTTTTTT
TRBV10-3	.	TRBJ2-2	.	CAISDAGGAGELFF	TGTGCCATCAGTGATGCAGGAGGGGCCGGGGAGCTGTTTTTT
TRBV7-2	TRBD1	TRBJ1-2	.	CASSFDRAESYGYTF	TGTGCCAGCAGCTTTGACAGGGCGGAAAGCTATGGCTACACCTTC
TRBV27	.	TRBJ2-4	.	CASSLSYGENIQYF	TGTGCCAGCAGTTTATCGTACGGGGAAAACATTCAGTACTTC
TRBV7-3	TRBD2	TRBJ2-1	.	CASSLTSGSWNEQFF	TGTGCCAGCAGCTTAACTAGCGGGAGCTGGAATGAGCAGTTCTTC
TRBV19	TRBD2	TRBJ2-5	.	CASSYRGGTSGRALHQETQYF	TGTGCCAGTAGCTACCGGGGCGGGACTAGCGGGAGGGCTCTGCACCAAGAGACCCAGTACTTC